This T cell receptor beta chain derives from a study of blood T cell repertoires in COVID-19. Turning to the study itself: PBMCs, B-cell-depleted T cells, or T cells were the source of the cDNA or gDNA that made up the material.

CDR3 length: 15 residues. The ends lost 4 bases at V and 6 bases at J; junction bases unmatched: 9. Germline CDR1 and CDR2: LGHDT and YNNKEL (reference sequence). Source study methods: From reference gene primer amplification, estimates of nucleated cell counts were derived. The data were produced by immunoSEQ multiplex PCR, yet TCRdb's version contains in-frame clones alone and is incomplete. The DNA gave D and trimming, while V, J and clone size come from that table. The sample includes about 310,000 clones, around 86% seen only once; the top ten take 1%. The sample consisted of peripheral blood. This TCR came from a man aged 50 to 60 with active or convalescent COVID-19. The chain joins TRBV3-1 (or the pseudogene TRBV3-2) to TRBJ2-7, with 10 bases identical to TRBD1. Written as DNA, the CDR3 is TGTGCCAGCAGCCCAGGGGGACAGGGGCTTTCCGAGCAGTACTTC. Translated: CASSPGGQGLSEQYF.